This TCR beta chain is from a study of T cell responses to AZD1222 COVID-19 vaccine. Study observations and caveats: Among the donors, most were white British and more were female, and clonal diversity was possibly underestimated. Baseline testing showed seropositivity in only a handful of AZD1222 recipients.

The CDR3 has 16 amino acids. Germline CDR1 is MDHEN and CDR2 is SYDVKM. The ends lost 11 bases at V and 2 bases at J; junction bases unmatched: 13. Comments on this clone: The target antigen is unknown.

Assay: immunoSEQ multiplex PCR; the TCRdb copy retains only in-frame clones and omits some. The table shows approximately 200,000 clones, with approximately 90% occurring only once. The V gene is TRBV28, the J gene TRBJ2-5; 11 nucleotides match TRBD2. Sequencing used peripheral blood, obtained 28 days after the second AZD1222 dose. The origin of this receptor is an adult who received the AZD1222 COVID-19 vaccine. CDR3 loop: CAFGGVAGGHQETQYF. The CDR3 nucleotides are TGTGCCTTTGGTGGGGTAGCGGGAGGGCATCAAGAGACCCAGTACTTC.